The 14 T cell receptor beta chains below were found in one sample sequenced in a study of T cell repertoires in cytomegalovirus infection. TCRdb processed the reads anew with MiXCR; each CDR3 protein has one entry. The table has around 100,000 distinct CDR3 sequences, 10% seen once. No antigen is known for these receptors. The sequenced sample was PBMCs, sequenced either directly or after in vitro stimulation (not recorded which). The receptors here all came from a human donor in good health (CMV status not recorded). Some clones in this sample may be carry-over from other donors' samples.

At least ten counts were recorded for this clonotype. CDR3 sequence: CASRETGVRTGELFF. The CDR3 DNA reads TGTGCCAGCAGAGAAACGGGAGTCCGGACCGGGGAGCTGTTTTTT. This chain connects TRBV7-8 to TRBJ2-2, with D perhaps TRBD2 (6 bases). CDR3 length: 15 residues. The germline V and J ends were trimmed by 6 bases and 5 bases, with 16 bases remaining between them. From germline, CDR1 is SGHVS and CDR2 FQNEAQ. The complete variable domain, with remaining parts taken from reference TRBV7-8 and TRBJ2-2, reads GAGVSQSPRYKVAKRGQDVALRCDPISGHVSLFWYQQALGQGPEFLTYFQNEAQLDKSGLPSDRFFAERPEGSVSTLKIQRTQQEDSAVYLCASRETGVRTGELFFGEGSRLTVL.

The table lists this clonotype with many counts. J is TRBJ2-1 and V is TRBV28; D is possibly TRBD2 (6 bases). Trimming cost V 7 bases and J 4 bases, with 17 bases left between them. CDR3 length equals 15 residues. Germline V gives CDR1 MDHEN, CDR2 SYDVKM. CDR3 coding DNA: TGTGCCAGCACTTTTAGTATAGCGGTGTACAATGAGCAGTTCTTC. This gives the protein CASTFSIAVYNEQFF.

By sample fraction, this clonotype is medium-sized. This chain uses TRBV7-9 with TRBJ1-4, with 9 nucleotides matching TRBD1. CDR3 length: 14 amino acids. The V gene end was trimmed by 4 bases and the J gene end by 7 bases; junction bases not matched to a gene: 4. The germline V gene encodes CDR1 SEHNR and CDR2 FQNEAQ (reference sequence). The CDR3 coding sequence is TGTGCCAGCAGCTCGGGACAGGGTTTTGAAAAACTGTTTTTT. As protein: CASSSGQGFEKLFF.

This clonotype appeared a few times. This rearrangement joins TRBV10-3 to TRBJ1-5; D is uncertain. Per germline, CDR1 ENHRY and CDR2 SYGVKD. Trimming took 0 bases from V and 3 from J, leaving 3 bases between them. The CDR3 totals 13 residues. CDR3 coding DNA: TGTGCCATCAGTGAGTCGAACAATCAGCCCCAGCATTTT. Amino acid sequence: CAISESNNQPQHF.

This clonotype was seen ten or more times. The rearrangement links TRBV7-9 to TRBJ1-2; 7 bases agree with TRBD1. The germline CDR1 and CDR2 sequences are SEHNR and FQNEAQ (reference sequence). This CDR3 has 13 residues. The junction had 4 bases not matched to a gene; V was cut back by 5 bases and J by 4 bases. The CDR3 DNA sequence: TGTGCCAGCAGCCGGGACAGCATCTATGGCTACACCTTC. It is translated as CASSRDSIYGYTF. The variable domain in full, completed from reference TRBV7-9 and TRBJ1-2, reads DTGVSQNPRHKITKRGQNVTFRCDPISEHNRLYWYRQTLGQGPEFLTYFQNEAQLEKSRLLSDRFSAERPKGSFSTLEIQRTEQGDSAMYLCASSRDSIYGYTFGSGTRLTVV.

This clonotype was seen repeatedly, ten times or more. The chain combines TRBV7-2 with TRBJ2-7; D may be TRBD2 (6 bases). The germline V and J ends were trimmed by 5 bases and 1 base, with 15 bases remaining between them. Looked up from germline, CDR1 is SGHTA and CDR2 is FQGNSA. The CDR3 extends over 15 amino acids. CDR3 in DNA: TGTGCCAGCAGCCCCGGGGCGCTAGCGTCCTACGAGCAGTACTTC. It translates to CASSPGALASYEQYF. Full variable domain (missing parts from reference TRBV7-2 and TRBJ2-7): GAGVSQSPSNKVTEKGKDVELRCDPISGHTALYWYRQSLGQGLEFLIYFQGNSAPDKSGLPSDRFSAERTGGSVSTLTIQRTQQEDSAVYLCASSPGALASYEQYFGPGTRLTVT.

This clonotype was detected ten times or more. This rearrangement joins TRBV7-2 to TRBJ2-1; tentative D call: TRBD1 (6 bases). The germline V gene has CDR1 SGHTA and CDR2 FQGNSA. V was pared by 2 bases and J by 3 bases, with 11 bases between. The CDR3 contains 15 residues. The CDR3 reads CASSLSSRGYNEQFF. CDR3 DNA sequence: TGTGCCAGCAGCTTATCATCCAGGGGCTACAATGAGCAGTTCTTC.

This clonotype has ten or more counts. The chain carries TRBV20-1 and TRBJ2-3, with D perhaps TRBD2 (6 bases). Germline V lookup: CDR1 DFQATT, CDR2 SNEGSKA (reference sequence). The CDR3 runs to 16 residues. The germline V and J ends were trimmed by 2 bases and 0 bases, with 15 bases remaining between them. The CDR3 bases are TGCAGTGCTAGATCCCCACTAGCAGGAAGCACAGATACGCAGTATTTT. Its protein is CSARSPLAGSTDTQYF.

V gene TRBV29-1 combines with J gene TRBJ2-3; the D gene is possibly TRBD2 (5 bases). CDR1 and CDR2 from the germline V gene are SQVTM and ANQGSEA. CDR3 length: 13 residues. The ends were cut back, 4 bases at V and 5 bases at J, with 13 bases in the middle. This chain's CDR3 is CSVVVLRGDTQYF. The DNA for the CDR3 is TGCAGCGTTGTTGTTCTCCGGGGAGATACGCAGTATTTT.

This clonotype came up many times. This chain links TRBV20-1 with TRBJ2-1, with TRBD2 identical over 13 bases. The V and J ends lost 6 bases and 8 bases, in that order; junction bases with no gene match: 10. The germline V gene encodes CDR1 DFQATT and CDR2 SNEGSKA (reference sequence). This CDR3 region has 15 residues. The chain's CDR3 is CSASRTSGRGDEQFF. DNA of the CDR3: TGCAGTGCCTCCCGGACTAGCGGGAGAGGGGATGAGCAGTTCTTC.

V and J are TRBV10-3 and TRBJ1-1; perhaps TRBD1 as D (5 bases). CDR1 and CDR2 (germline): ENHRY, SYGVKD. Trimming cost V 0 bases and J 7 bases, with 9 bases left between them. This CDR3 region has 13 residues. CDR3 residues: CAISESGENEAFF. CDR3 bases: TGTGCCATCAGTGAGTCGGGGGAAAATGAAGCTTTCTTT.

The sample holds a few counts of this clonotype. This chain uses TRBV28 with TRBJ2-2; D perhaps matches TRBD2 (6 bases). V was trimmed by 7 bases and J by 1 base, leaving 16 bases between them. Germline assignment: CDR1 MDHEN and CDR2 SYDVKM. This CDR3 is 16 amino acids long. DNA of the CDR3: TGTGCCAGCATTCCCCAACGGGAGAGGAACACCGGGGAGCTGTTTTTT. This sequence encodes CASIPQRERNTGELFF.

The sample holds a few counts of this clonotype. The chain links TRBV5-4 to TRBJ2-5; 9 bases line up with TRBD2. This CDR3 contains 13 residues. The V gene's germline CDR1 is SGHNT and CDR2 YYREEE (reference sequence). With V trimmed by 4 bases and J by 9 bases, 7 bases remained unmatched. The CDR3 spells CASSQTSGGAQYF. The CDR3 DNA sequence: TGTGCCAGCAGCCAGACTAGCGGCGGGGCCCAGTACTTC. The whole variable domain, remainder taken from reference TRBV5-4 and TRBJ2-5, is ETGVTQSPTHLIKTRGQQVTLRCSSQSGHNTVSWYQQALGQGPQFIFQYYREEENGRGNFPPRFSGLQFPNYSSELNVNALELDDSALYLCASSQTSGGAQYFGPGTRLLVL.

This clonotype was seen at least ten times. DNA of the CDR3: TGTGCCAGCAGTTACGGCGAGGGAGGGATCAATGAGCAGTTCTTC. Encoded protein: CASSYGEGGINEQFF. This chain joins TRBV6-5 and TRBJ2-1; 7 bases agree with TRBD2. Germline assignment: CDR1 MNHEY and CDR2 SVGAGI. The CDR3 totals 15 residues. V shed 2 bases and J 6 bases; nucleotides not matched to a gene: 7.